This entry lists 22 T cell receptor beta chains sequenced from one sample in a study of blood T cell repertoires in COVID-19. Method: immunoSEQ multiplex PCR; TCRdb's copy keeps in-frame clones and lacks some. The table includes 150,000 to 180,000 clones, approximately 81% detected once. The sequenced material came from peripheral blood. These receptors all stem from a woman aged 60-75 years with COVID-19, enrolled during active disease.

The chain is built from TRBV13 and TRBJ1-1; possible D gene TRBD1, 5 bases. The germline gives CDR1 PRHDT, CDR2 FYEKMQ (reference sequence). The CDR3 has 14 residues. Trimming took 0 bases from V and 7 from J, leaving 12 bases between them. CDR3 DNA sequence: TGTGCCAGCAGCTTAGGCAGGGCCCTTCTTGAAGCTTTCTTT. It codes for CASSLGRALLEAFF.

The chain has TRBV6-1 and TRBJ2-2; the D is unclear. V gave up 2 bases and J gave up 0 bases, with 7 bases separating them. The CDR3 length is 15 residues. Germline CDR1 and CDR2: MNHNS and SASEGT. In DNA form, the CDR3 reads TGTGCCAGCAGTGAACAGAGCGCGAACACCGGGGAGCTGTTTTTT. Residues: CASSEQSANTGELFF.

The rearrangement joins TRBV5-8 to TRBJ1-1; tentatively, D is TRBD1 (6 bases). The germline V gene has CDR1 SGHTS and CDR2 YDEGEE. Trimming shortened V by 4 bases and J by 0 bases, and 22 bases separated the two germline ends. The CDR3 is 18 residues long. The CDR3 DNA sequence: TGTGCCAGCAGCCTGGGATTCGGGGGGGCCCGCATGAACACTGAAGCTTTCTTT. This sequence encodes CASSLGFGGARMNTEAFF.

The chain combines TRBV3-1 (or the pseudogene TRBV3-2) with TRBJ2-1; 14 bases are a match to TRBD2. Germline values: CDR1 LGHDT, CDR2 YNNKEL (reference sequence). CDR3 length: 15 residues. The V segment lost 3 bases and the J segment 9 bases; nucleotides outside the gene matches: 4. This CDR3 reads CASSQGTSGSLEQFF. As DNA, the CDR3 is TGTGCCAGCAGCCAGGGGACTAGCGGGAGTCTTGAGCAGTTCTTC.

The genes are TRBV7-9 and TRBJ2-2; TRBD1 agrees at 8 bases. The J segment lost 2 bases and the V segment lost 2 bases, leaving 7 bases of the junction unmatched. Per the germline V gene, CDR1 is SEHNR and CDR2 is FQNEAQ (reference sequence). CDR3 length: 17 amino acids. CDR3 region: CASSLMQGATNTGELFF. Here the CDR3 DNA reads TGTGCCAGCAGCTTAATGCAGGGGGCGACAAACACCGGGGAGCTGTTTTTT.

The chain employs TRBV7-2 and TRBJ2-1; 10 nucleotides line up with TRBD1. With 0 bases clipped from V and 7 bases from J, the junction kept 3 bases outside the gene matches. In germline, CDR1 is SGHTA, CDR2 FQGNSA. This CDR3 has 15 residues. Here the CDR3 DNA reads TGTGCCAGCAGCTTAGCTGGACAGGGGGGTAATGAGCAGTTCTTC. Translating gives CASSLAGQGGNEQFF.

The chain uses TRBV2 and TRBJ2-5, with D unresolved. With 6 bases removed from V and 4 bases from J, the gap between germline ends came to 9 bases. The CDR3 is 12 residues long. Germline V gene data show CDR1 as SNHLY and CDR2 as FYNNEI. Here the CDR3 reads CASRRIAETQYF. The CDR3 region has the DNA TGTGCCAGCAGGAGAATCGCAGAGACCCAGTACTTC.

DNA of the CDR3: TGTGCCAGCAAAAGAGCAGGGGACGACGCTGAAGCTTTCTTT. Its protein product is CASKRAGDDAEAFF. The V and J genes are TRBV6-4 and TRBJ1-1, with D possibly being TRBD1 (6 bases). There are 14 residues in the CDR3. V lost 7 bases, J lost 6 bases, and 18 bases lay in between. Per the germline V gene, CDR1 is MRHNA and CDR2 is SNTAGT.

The DNA of the CDR3 is TGTGCCAGCATCCCTACTAGCAGCGAGCAGTACTTC. Its protein product is CASIPTSSEQYF. The chain couples TRBV5-8 to TRBJ2-7, with a tentative D call TRBD2 (6 bases). Germline V gives CDR1 SGHTS, CDR2 YDEGEE. The length of the CDR3 is 12 residues. The germline V and J ends were trimmed by 6 bases and 6 bases, with 13 bases remaining between them.

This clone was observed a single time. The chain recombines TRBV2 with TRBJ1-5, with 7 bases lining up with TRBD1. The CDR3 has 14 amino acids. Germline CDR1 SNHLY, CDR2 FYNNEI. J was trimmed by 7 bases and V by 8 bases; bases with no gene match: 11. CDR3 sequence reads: CASQRQGVRQPQHF. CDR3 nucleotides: TGTGCCAGCCAGAGACAGGGAGTGCGACAGCCCCAGCATTTT.

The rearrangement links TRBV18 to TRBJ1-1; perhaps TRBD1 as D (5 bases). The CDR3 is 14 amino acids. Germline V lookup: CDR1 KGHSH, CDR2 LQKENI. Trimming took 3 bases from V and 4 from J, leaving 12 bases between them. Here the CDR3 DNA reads TGTGCCAGCTCACCCGGAGGGGCAGGCACTGAAGCTTTCTTT. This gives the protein CASSPGGAGTEAFF.

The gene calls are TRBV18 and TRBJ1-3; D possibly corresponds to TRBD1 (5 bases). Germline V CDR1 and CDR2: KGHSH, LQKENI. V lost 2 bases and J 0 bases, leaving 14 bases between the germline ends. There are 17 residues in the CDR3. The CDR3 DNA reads TGTGCCAGCTCACCAAGTAATGCAGGGCCCTCTGGAAACACCATATATTTT. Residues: CASSPSNAGPSGNTIYF.

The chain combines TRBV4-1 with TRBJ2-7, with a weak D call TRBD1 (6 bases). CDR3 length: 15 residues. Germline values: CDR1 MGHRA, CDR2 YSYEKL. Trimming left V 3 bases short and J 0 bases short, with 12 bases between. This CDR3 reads CASSHGTPLSYEQYF. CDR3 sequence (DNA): TGCGCCAGCAGCCACGGGACACCCCTCTCCTACGAGCAGTACTTC.

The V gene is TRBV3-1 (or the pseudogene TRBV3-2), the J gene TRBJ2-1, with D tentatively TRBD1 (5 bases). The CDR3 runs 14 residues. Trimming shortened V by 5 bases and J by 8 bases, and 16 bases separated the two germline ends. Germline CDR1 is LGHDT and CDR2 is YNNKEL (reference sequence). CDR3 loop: CASSSGHPKDEQFF. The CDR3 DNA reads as TGTGCCAGCAGCTCTGGACACCCAAAGGATGAGCAGTTCTTC.

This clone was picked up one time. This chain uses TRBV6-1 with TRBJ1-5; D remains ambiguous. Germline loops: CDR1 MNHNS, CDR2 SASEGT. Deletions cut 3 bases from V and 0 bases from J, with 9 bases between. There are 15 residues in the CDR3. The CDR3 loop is CASSDTVYSNQPQHF. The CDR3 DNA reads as TGTGCCAGCAGTGATACCGTCTATAGCAATCAGCCCCAGCATTTT.

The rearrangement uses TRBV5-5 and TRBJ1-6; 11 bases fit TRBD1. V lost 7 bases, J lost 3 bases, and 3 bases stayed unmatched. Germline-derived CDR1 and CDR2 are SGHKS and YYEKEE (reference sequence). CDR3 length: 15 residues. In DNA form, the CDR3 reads TGTGCCAGCGGACAGGGGGCTAACTATAATTCACCCCTCCACTTT. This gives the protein CASGQGANYNSPLHF.

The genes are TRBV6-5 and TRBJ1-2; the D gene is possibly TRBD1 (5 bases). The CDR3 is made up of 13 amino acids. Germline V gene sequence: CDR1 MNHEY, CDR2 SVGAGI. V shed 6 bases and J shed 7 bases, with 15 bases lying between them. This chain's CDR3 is CASREGGAGGYTF. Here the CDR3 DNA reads TGTGCCAGCAGGGAGGGAGGGGCGGGTGGCTACACCTTC.

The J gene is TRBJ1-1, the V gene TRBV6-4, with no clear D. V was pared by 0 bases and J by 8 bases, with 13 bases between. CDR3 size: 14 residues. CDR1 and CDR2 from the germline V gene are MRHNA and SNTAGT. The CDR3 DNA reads TGTGCCAGCAGTGACTCGGGGAGGGCTCAAGAAGCTTTCTTT. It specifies CASSDSGRAQEAFF.

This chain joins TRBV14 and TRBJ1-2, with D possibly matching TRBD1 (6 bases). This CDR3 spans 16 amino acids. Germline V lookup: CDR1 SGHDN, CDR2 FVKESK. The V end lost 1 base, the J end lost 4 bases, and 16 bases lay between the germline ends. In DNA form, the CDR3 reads TGTGCCAGCAGCCAAGTAGAAGCCGGGACATCCTATGGCTACACCTTC. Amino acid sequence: CASSQVEAGTSYGYTF.

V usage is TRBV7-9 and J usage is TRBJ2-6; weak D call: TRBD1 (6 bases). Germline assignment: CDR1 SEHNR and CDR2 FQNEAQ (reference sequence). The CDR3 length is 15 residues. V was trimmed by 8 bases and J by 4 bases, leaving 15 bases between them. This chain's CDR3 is CASLEMGAGANVLTF. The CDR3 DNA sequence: TGTGCCAGCCTTGAAATGGGGGCCGGGGCCAACGTCCTGACTTTC.

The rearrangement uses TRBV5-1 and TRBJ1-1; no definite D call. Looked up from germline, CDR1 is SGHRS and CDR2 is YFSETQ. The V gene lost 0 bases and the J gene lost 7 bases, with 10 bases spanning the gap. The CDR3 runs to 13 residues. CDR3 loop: CASSLAGSYEAFF. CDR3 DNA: TGCGCCAGCAGCTTGGCAGGCAGCTATGAAGCTTTCTTT.

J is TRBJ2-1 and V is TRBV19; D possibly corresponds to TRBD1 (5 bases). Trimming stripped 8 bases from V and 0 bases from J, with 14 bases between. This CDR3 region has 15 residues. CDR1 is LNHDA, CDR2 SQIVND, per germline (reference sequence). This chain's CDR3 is CASSSDTLSYNEQFF. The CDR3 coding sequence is TGTGCCAGTTCGTCGGACACGCTCTCCTACAATGAGCAGTTCTTC.